This T cell receptor (beta chain) was retrieved from a study of Ad26.COV2.S vaccination and SARS-CoV-2 variants. Study-wide results and limits: A substantial breadth of spike-specific CD8+ and CD4+ T cell responses after vaccination has been reported. Measurement of non-spike TCR breadth gave similar results in vaccine and placebo recipients.

The treatment: 19 received Ad26.COV2.S at low or high dose, single or two shots; about 5 received placebo; per-sample allocation not given. It was on day 63 after the first vaccine or placebo injection that samples were taken. Recruitment in Boston yielded a donor of adult age, 18-55 years. An Ad26 vector that expressed Wuhan-strain SARS-CoV-2 spike constituted the vaccine. The CDR3 is 15 residues long. CDR1 MGHRA and CDR2 YSYEKL come from the germline V gene. V lost 4 bases and J 4 bases, leaving 13 bases between the germline ends. The data were produced by immunoSEQ multiplex PCR, yet TCRdb's version contains in-frame clones alone and is incomplete. The sample lists about 460,000 clones, 89% occurring once. Note on this clone: No antigen is known for it.

The sample in question was peripheral blood, obtained in a trial of Ad26.COV2.S vaccine versus placebo. The rearrangement joins TRBV4-1 to TRBJ1-4, with a possible D match to TRBD1 (5 bases). This sequence was found in a person aged 18-65 years who received the Ad26.COV2.S COVID-19 vaccine or a placebo. The DNA of the CDR3 is TGCGCCAGCAGCCGCTTAGGGACGAATAATGAAAAACTGTTTTTT. Protein: CASSRLGTNNEKLFF.